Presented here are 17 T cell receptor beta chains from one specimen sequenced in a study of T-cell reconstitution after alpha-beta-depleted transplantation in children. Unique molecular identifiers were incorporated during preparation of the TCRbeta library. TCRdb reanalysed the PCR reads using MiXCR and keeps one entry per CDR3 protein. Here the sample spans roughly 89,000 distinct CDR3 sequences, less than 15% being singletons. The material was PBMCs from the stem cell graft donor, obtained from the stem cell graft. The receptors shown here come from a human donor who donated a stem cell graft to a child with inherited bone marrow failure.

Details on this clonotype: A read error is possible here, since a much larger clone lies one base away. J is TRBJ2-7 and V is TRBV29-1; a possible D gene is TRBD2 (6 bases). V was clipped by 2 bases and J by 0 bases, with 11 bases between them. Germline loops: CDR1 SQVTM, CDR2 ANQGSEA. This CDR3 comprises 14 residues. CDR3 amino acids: CSVETGDFSYEQYF. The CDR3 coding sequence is TGCAGCGTTGAAACGGGGGACTTCTCCTACGAGCAGTACTTC.

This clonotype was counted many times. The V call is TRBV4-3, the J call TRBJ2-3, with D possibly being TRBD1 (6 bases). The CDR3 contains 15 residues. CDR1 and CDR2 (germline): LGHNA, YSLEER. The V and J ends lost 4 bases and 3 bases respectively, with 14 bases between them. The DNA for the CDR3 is TGCGCCAGCAGCCTACAGGGTACGGTAACAGATACGCAGTATTTT. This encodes CASSLQGTVTDTQYF.

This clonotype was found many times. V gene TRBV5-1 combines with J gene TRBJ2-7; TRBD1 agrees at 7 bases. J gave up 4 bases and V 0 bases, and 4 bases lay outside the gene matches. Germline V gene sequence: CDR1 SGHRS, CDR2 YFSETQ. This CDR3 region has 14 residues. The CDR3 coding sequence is TGCGCCAGCAGCTTGGAGACAGGGCTTTACGAGCAGTACTTC. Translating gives CASSLETGLYEQYF.

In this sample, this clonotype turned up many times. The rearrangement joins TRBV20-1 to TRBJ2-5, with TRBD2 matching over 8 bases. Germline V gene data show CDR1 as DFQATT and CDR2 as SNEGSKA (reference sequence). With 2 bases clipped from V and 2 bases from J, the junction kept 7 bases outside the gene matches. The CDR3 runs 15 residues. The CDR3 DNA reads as TGCAGTGCTAGACAAGCGGGAGAGGTACAAGAGACCCAGTACTTC. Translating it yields CSARQAGEVQETQYF.

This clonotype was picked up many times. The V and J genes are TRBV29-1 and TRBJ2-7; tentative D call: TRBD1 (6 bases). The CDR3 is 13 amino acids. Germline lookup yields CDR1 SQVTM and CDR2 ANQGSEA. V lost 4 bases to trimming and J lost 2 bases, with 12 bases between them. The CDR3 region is CSVVNRDPYEQYF. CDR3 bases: TGCAGCGTTGTGAACAGGGATCCCTACGAGCAGTACTTC.

DNA of the CDR3: TGTGCCAGCAGCTTAGTGTTCGGTGGTGGGTATGAGCAGTTCTTC. Its translation: CASSLVFGGGYEQFF. The chain employs TRBV11-2 and TRBJ2-1, with D unresolved. Trimming took off 1 base at V and 8 bases at J, with 15 bases between the two ends. The V gene's germline CDR1 is SGHAT and CDR2 FQNNGV. The CDR3 totals 15 residues.

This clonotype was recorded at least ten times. The CDR3 reads CASRVTGLAAFTDTQYF. In nucleotides, the CDR3 is TGCGCCAGCAGGGTTACGGGACTAGCGGCTTTCACAGATACGCAGTATTTT. V and J are TRBV5-1 and TRBJ2-3; TRBD2 matches at 11 bases. Germline trimming cut 5 bases from V and 2 bases from J; bases unmatched to any gene: 10. There are 17 residues in the CDR3. Per the germline V gene, CDR1 is SGHRS and CDR2 is YFSETQ.

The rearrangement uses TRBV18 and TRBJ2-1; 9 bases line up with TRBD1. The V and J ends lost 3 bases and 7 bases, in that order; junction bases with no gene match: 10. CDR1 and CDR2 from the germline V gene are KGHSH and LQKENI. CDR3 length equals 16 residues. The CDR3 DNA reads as TGTGCCAGCTCACCTTCTTCCCGGGACAGGGTTAATGAGCAGTTCTTC. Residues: CASSPSSRDRVNEQFF.

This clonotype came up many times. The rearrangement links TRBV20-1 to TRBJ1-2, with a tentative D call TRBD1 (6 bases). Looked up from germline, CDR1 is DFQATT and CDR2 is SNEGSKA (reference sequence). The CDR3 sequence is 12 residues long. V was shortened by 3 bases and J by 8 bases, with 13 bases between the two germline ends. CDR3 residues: CSASSGADGYTF. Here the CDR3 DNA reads TGCAGTGCTAGCTCAGGGGCAGACGGCTACACCTTC.

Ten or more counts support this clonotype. CDR3 sequence reads: CASSLGDSQETQYF. In DNA, the CDR3 is TGCGCCAGCAGCTTGGGGGACAGCCAAGAGACCCAGTACTTC. This chain connects TRBV5-1 to TRBJ2-5; 7 bases are shared with TRBD1. CDR3 length: 14 residues. The J segment lost 1 base and the V segment lost 0 bases, leaving 0 bases of the junction unmatched. Looked up from germline, CDR1 is SGHRS and CDR2 is YFSETQ. The whole variable domain, filled in from reference TRBV5-1 and TRBJ2-5, reads KAGVTQTPRYLIKTRGQQVTLSCSPISGHRSVSWYQQTPGQGLQFLFEYFSETQRNKGNFPGRFSGRQFSNSRSEMNVSTLELGDSALYLCASSLGDSQETQYFGPGTRLLVL.

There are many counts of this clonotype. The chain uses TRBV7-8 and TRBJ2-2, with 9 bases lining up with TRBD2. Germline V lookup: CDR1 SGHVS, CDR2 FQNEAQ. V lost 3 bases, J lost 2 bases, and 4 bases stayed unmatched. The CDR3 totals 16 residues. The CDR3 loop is CASSFPAGGNTGELFF. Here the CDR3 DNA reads TGTGCCAGCAGCTTTCCAGCGGGAGGAAACACCGGGGAGCTGTTTTTT.

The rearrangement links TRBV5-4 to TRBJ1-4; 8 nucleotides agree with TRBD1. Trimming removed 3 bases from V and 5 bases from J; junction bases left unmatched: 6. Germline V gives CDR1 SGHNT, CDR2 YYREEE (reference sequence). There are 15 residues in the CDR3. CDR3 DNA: TGTGCCAGCAGCTCTCGGACAGGGTCGAATGAAAAACTGTTTTTT. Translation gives CASSSRTGSNEKLFF.

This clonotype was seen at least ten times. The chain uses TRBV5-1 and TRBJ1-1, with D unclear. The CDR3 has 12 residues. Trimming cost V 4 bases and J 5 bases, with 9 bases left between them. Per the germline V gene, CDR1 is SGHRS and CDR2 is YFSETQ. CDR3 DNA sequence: TGCGCCAGCAGCAGGACGGGGACTGAAGCTTTCTTT. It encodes CASSRTGTEAFF. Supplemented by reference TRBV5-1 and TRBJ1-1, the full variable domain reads KAGVTQTPRYLIKTRGQQVTLSCSPISGHRSVSWYQQTPGQGLQFLFEYFSETQRNKGNFPGRFSGRQFSNSRSEMNVSTLELGDSALYLCASSRTGTEAFFGQGTRLTVV.

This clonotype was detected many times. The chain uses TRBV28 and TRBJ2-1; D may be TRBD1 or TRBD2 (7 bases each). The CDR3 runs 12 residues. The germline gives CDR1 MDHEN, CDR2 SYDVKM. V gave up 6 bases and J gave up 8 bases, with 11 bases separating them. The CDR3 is CASSQGGHEQFF. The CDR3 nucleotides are TGTGCCAGCAGCCAGGGGGGGCATGAGCAGTTCTTC.

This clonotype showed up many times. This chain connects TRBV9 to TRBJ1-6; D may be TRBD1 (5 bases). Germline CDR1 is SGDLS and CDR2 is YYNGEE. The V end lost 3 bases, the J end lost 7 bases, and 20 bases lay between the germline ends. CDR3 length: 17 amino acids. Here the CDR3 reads CASSARLDGTRNSPLHF. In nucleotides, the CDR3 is TGTGCCAGCAGCGCCCGGCTCGACGGGACTCGGAATTCACCCCTCCACTTT.

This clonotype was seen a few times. In nucleotides, the CDR3 is TGTGCCAGCAGCTTATCACCGAACACTGAAGCTTTCTTT. This encodes CASSLSPNTEAFF. The chain employs TRBV11-2 and TRBJ1-1; D call uncertain. V was shortened by 2 bases and J by 1 base, with 5 bases between the two germline ends. The CDR3 extends over 13 amino acids. CDR1 is SGHAT and CDR2 is FQNNGV in the germline V gene. The full variable domain, with the rest looked up from reference TRBV11-2 and TRBJ1-1, is EAGVAQSPRYKIIEKRQSVAFWCNPISGHATLYWYQQILGQGPKLLIQFQNNGVVDDSQLPKDRFSAERLKGVDSTLKIQPAKLEDSAVYLCASSLSPNTEAFFGQGTRLTVV.

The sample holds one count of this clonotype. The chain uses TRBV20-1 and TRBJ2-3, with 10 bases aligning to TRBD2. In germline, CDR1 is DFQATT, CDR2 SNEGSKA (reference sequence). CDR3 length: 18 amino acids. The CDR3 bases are TGCAGGGCCCACGCTGCTAGCGGGAGACTACAGGGCACAGATACGCAGTATTTT. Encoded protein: CRAHAASGRLQGTDTQYF.